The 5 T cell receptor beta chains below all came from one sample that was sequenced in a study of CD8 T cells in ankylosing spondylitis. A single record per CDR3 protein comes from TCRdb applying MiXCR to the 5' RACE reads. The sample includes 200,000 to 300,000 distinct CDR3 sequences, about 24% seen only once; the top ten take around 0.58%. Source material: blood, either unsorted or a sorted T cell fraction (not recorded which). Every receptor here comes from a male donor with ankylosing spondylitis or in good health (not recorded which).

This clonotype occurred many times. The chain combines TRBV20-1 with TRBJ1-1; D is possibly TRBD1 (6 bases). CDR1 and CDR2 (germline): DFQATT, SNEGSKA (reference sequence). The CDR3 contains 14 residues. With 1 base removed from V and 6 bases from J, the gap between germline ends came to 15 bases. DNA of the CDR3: TGCAGTGCTAGAGTTGATAACAGGGTCGCTGAAGCTTTCTTT. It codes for CSARVDNRVAEAFF.

The CDR3: CSVEPSFEFRFDGAFF. CDR3 nucleotides: TGCAGCGTTGAGCCGTCGTTTGAGTTTCGGTTTGACGGAGCTTTCTTT. The genes are TRBV29-1 and TRBJ1-1; D remains unclear. Trimming shortened V by 3 bases and J by 10 bases, and 27 bases separated the two germline ends. Germline V CDR1 and CDR2: SQVTM, ANQGSEA. CDR3 size: 16 residues.

For the CDR3, the DNA is TGTGCCAGCAGCTTGTTTTTAAAAATGGGCACCGGGGAGCTGTTTTTT. Translating gives CASSLFLKMGTGELFF. The chain employs TRBV5-4 and TRBJ2-2, with D hard to call. V was pared by 1 base and J by 4 bases, with 14 bases between. Germline CDR1 is SGHNT and CDR2 is YYREEE (reference sequence). CDR3 length: 16 residues.

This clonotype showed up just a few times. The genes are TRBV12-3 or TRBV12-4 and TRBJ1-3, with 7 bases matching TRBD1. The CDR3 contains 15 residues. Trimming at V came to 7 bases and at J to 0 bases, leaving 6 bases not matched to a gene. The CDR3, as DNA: TGTGCCAGCATGACGGGACAGCTCTCTGGAAACACCATATATTTT. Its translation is CASMTGQLSGNTIYF.

CDR3 sequence reads: CASSSRRQANQPQHF. CDR3 bases: TGTGCCAGCAGTTCTCGACGACAGGCGAATCAGCCCCAGCATTTT. The chain carries TRBV12-3 or TRBV12-4 and TRBJ1-5; TRBD1 might be the D (6 bases). The ends were cut back, 4 bases at V and 4 bases at J, with 14 bases in the middle. CDR3 length equals 15 residues.